This passage covers 32 T cell receptor beta chains from one sample sequenced in a study of blood T cell repertoires in COVID-19 (dated by TCRdb to 2019 to 2021). The library was generated by the immunoSEQ multiplex PCR assay. As stored in TCRdb, this immuneACCESS dataset retains in-frame rearrangements with V and J assigned. A fraction of the clones does not appear; measured against another copy, unresolved V genes explain less than half of the discrepancy, and the remainder lacks a known reason. This sample is represented by about 410,000 clones; about 89% of them were singletons. About 1.4% of the sample goes to the ten largest clones. Sample: peripheral blood. The receptors were gathered from a woman aged 35 to 49 with COVID-19, enrolled during active disease.

The rearrangement uses TRBV7-3 and TRBJ2-5; 11 bases agree with TRBD1. After removal of 4 bases from V and 0 bases from J, the junction contained 4 bases not matched to a gene. The germline gives CDR1 SGHTA, CDR2 FQGTGA. The CDR3 runs to 16 residues. The CDR3 nucleotides read TGTGCCAGCAGCTGGACAGGGGGCAAGTACCAAGAGACCCAGTACTTC. It encodes CASSWTGGKYQETQYF.

The V call is TRBV2, the J call TRBJ1-3; 11 bases are shared with TRBD1. Germline-derived CDR1 and CDR2 are SNHLY and FYNNEI. The CDR3 contains 18 residues. Trimming removed 5 bases from V and 1 base from J; junction bases left unmatched: 10. In DNA, the CDR3 is TGTGCCAGCAGTCTCGAAGGGACAGGGGGATTGTCTGGAAACACCATATATTTT. Protein: CASSLEGTGGLSGNTIYF.

V is TRBV10-3 and J is TRBJ1-1; possible D gene TRBD1, 5 bases. The germline V gene has CDR1 ENHRY and CDR2 SYGVKD. This CDR3 contains 12 residues. V shed 5 bases and J shed 6 bases, with 10 bases lying between them. CDR3 protein: CAISSGFAEAFF. The CDR3 DNA reads as TGTGCCATCAGTTCAGGGTTTGCTGAAGCTTTCTTT.

V and J are TRBV19 and TRBJ1-5; 8 bases align to TRBD1. The V gene end was trimmed by 8 bases and the J gene end by 0 bases; junction bases not matched to a gene: 15. CDR1 is LNHDA, CDR2 SQIVND, per germline (reference sequence). The CDR3 has 18 residues. CDR3 sequence: CASESLRGRGYSNQPQHF. The CDR3 coding sequence is TGTGCCAGTGAGAGTCTCAGGGGGCGCGGGTATAGCAATCAGCCCCAGCATTTT.

The CDR3 spells CASRDRGRGGYTF. In DNA, the CDR3 is TGTGCCAGCAGAGACAGGGGGCGTGGGGGCTACACCTTC. The chain links TRBV6-5 to TRBJ1-2, with 10 positions matching TRBD1. Germline assignment: CDR1 MNHEY and CDR2 SVGAGI. The CDR3 is 13 residues long. V was pared by 6 bases and J by 8 bases, with 6 bases of the junction left unmatched.

The chain combines TRBV5-5 with TRBJ1-2, with TRBD1 identical over 7 bases. This CDR3 region has 14 residues. Germline V gives CDR1 SGHKS, CDR2 YYEKEE (reference sequence). Losses at the gene ends were 4 bases for V and 5 bases for J; bases not matched to a gene: 8. CDR3 in DNA: TGTGCCAGCAGCCTGGGGACAGTTAAATATGGCTACACCTTC. Encoded protein: CASSLGTVKYGYTF.

The chain couples TRBV6-2 or TRBV6-3 to TRBJ2-2, with 8 nucleotides matching TRBD1. After removal of 5 bases from V and 4 bases from J, the junction contained 15 bases not matched to a gene. This CDR3 spans 18 amino acids. In germline, CDR1 is MNHEY, CDR2 SVGEGT. The CDR3 sequence: CASSLTTGVGWGTGELFF. The DNA for the CDR3 is TGTGCCAGCAGTCTTACGACAGGGGTAGGATGGGGCACCGGGGAGCTGTTTTTT.

This sequence joins TRBV15 and TRBJ2-2, with TRBD2 matching 8 bases. J lost 6 bases, V lost 5 bases, and 5 bases had no gene match. The CDR3 is made up of 14 amino acids. The germline gives CDR1 LNHNV, CDR2 YYDKDF (reference sequence). The CDR3 spells CATSRGGASGELFF. Written as DNA, the CDR3 is TGTGCCACCAGCCGGGGGGGGGCCTCCGGGGAGCTGTTTTTT. Variable domain in full (rest from reference TRBV15 and TRBJ2-2): DAMVIQNPRYQVTQFGKPVTLSCSQTLNHNVMYWYQQKSSQAPKLLFHYYDKDFNNEADTPDNFQSRRPNTSFCFLDIRSPGLGDTAMYLCATSRGGASGELFFGEGSRLTVL.

The chain recombines TRBV6-5 with TRBJ1-2; tentative D call: TRBD1 (6 bases). The CDR3 covers 14 residues. V was clipped by 2 bases and J by 6 bases, with 13 bases between them. Per the germline V gene, CDR1 is MNHEY and CDR2 is SVGAGI. In nucleotides, the CDR3 is TGTGCCAGCAGTTACACAGACAGGAGACATGGCTACACCTTC. It encodes CASSYTDRRHGYTF.

J is TRBJ1-4 and V is TRBV4-2; no reliable D call. Per germline, CDR1 LGHNA and CDR2 YNFKEQ. The CDR3 sequence is 16 residues long. Trimming left V 0 bases short and J 8 bases short, with 16 bases between. Here the CDR3 reads CASSQEGRPHHEKLFF. In DNA, the CDR3 is TGTGCCAGCAGCCAAGAGGGCAGGCCCCATCACGAAAAACTGTTTTTT.

The chain has TRBV2 and TRBJ1-4, with TRBD1 matching over 8 bases. The trim removed 6 bases at V and 8 bases at J, leaving 11 bases unmatched. Per the germline V gene, CDR1 is SNHLY and CDR2 is FYNNEI. There are 15 residues in the CDR3. In nucleotides, the CDR3 is TGTGCCAGCAGGGAGAGGACAGGGAGTGGGGAAAAACTGTTTTTT. Translated, it gives CASRERTGSGEKLFF.

The rearrangement uses TRBV18 and TRBJ2-4, with 10 bases lining up with TRBD2. Germline assignment: CDR1 KGHSH and CDR2 LQKENI. CDR3 length: 14 residues. After removal of 2 bases from V and 8 bases from J, the junction contained 3 bases not matched to a gene. The CDR3 bases are TGTGCCAGCTCACCAGGGCTAGCGGGAGACATTCAGTACTTC. Translated: CASSPGLAGDIQYF.

This sequence joins TRBV12-5 and TRBJ2-7; D is possibly TRBD1 (5 bases). This CDR3 spans 16 amino acids. Looked up from germline, CDR1 is LGHNT and CDR2 is FRNRAP. Trimming stripped 0 bases from V and 3 bases from J, with 15 bases between. The CDR3 DNA sequence: TGTGCTAGTGGTTTGGTACGGCGGCAGGGTGGCTACGAGCAGTACTTC. Its translation is CASGLVRRQGGYEQYF. Based on the CDR3 plus reference TRBV12-5 and TRBJ2-7, the full variable domain is DARVTQTPRHKVTEMGQEVTMRCQPILGHNTVFWYRQTMMQGLELLAYFRNRAPLDDSGMPKDRFSAEMPDATLATLKIQPSEPRDSAVYFCASGLVRRQGGYEQYFGPGTRLTVT.

This chain uses TRBV6-6 with TRBJ1-5, with 9 bases fitting TRBD1. The V gene's germline CDR1 is MNHNY and CDR2 SVGAGI (reference sequence). This CDR3 contains 19 residues. V gave up 5 bases and J gave up 4 bases; unmatched junction bases: 18. CDR3 coding DNA: TGTGCCAGCAGTCCCCACGGGACAGGGAATGTGGTAGGTAATCAGCCCCAGCATTTT. Translating gives CASSPHGTGNVVGNQPQHF.

This chain links TRBV24-1 with TRBJ1-1; 11 nucleotides align to TRBD1. Looked up from germline, CDR1 is KGHDR and CDR2 is SFDVKD. This CDR3 comprises 18 residues. The J segment lost 0 bases and the V segment lost 4 bases, leaving 9 bases of the junction unmatched. The CDR3 loop is CATSEGGTGGLMNTEAFF. As DNA, the CDR3 is TGTGCCACCAGTGAGGGGGGGACAGGGGGACTTATGAACACTGAAGCTTTCTTT.

The chain couples TRBV3-1 (or the pseudogene TRBV3-2) to TRBJ2-1, with D perhaps TRBD1 (5 bases). This CDR3 is 15 amino acids long. V was pared by 0 bases and J by 2 bases, with 8 bases between. Per the germline V gene, CDR1 is LGHDT and CDR2 is YNNKEL (reference sequence). The DNA of the CDR3 is TGTGCCAGCAGCCAAGATGTGGGGCCCTACAATGAGCAGTTCTTC. Its translation: CASSQDVGPYNEQFF.

The gene calls are TRBV7-8 and TRBJ2-1; TRBD1 matches at 8 bases. CDR1 is SGHVS, CDR2 FQNEAQ, per germline. V lost 1 base to trimming and J lost 4 bases; unmatched junction nucleotides: 3. The CDR3 is 15 residues long. This CDR3 is CASSLGTGRYNEQFF. DNA of the CDR3: TGTGCCAGCAGCTTAGGGACAGGGCGGTACAATGAGCAGTTCTTC.

The CDR3 loop reads CASSLVSGTTFSYEQYF. As DNA, the CDR3 is TGCGCCAGCAGCTTGGTTAGCGGGACTACTTTCTCCTACGAGCAGTACTTC. The chain uses TRBV5-1 and TRBJ2-7; TRBD2 matches at 8 bases. Per the germline V gene, CDR1 is SGHRS and CDR2 is YFSETQ. The CDR3 length is 17 residues. V shed 0 bases and J 0 bases; nucleotides not matched to a gene: 8.

The rearrangement joins TRBV18 to TRBJ2-7; a possible D gene is TRBD1 (5 bases). The CDR3 has 13 amino acids. Germline CDR1 and CDR2: KGHSH and LQKENI. Trimming shortened V by 4 bases and J by 0 bases, and 7 bases separated the two germline ends. Here the CDR3 DNA reads TGTGCCAGCTCACTTGACAGCTCCTACGAGCAGTACTTC. Translated, it gives CASSLDSSYEQYF.

V gene TRBV19 combines with J gene TRBJ1-4; D gene ambiguous. Germline values: CDR1 LNHDA, CDR2 SQIVND (reference sequence). The CDR3 is made up of 19 amino acids. V dropped 3 bases and J dropped 0 bases, with 20 bases sitting between them. Here the CDR3 reads CASSMRERPFVTTNEKLFF. The CDR3 coding sequence is TGTGCCAGTAGTATGCGGGAGCGGCCCTTTGTGACAACTAATGAAAAACTGTTTTTT. The variable domain in full, completed from reference TRBV19 and TRBJ1-4, reads DGGITQSPKYLFRKEGQNVTLSCEQNLNHDAMYWYRQDPGQGLRLIYYSQIVNDFQKGDIAEGYSVSREKKESFPLTVTSAQKNPTAFYLCASSMRERPFVTTNEKLFFGSGTQLSVL.

The chain uses TRBV7-2 and TRBJ1-3; 7 bases map to TRBD1. The germline CDR1 and CDR2 sequences are SGHTA and FQGNSA. This CDR3 has 14 amino acids. Trimming took 4 bases from V and 3 from J; bases not matched to a gene: 3. CDR3 DNA sequence: TGTGCCAGCAGCTCCAACAGGGGTGGAAACACCATATATTTT. Its protein is CASSSNRGGNTIYF. Using reference TRBV7-2 and TRBJ1-3 for the parts outside the CDR3, the full variable domain is GAGVSQSPSNKVTEKGKDVELRCDPISGHTALYWYRQSLGQGLEFLIYFQGNSAPDKSGLPSDRFSAERTGGSVSTLTIQRTQQEDSAVYLCASSSNRGGNTIYFGEGSWLTVV.

The rearrangement links TRBV27 to TRBJ1-5, with D perhaps TRBD1 (5 bases). The CDR3 is 15 residues long. Per the germline V gene, CDR1 is MNHEY and CDR2 is SMNVEV (reference sequence). Trimming took off 4 bases at V and 2 bases at J, with 12 bases between the two ends. The CDR3 sequence is CASSYRGGGNQPQHF. CDR3 nucleotides: TGTGCCAGCAGTTATCGGGGAGGGGGCAATCAGCCCCAGCATTTT.

The J gene is TRBJ2-5, the V gene TRBV5-1; 7 nucleotides line up with TRBD2. CDR1 is SGHRS and CDR2 is YFSETQ in the germline V gene. There are 17 residues in the CDR3. The J segment lost 5 bases and the V segment lost 3 bases, leaving 16 bases of the junction unmatched. CDR3 nucleotide sequence: TGCGCCAGCAGCTCCGTCTCGGGGGGTTTAAGTCAGGAGACCCAGTACTTC. It encodes CASSSVSGGLSQETQYF.

This clone has a single count. The gene calls are TRBV7-2 and TRBJ2-5, with TRBD2 matching over 12 bases. The germline CDR1 and CDR2 sequences are SGHTA and FQGNSA. The V segment lost 0 bases and the J segment 2 bases; nucleotides outside the gene matches: 4. This CDR3 region has 17 residues. The CDR3 region has the DNA TGTGCCAGCAGCTTAGCGACTAGCGGGGGATATCAAGAGACCCAGTACTTC. Translating it yields CASSLATSGGYQETQYF.

CDR3: CASSLQASQPQHF. The CDR3 coding sequence is TGTGCCAGCAGTTTGCAGGCAAGTCAGCCCCAGCATTTT. The rearrangement joins TRBV27 to TRBJ1-5; D call uncertain. Trimming shortened V by 3 bases and J by 6 bases, and 9 bases separated the two germline ends. Germline CDR1 and CDR2: MNHEY and SMNVEV (reference sequence). The length of the CDR3 is 13 residues.

This chain joins TRBV18 and TRBJ2-3; 12 positions agree with TRBD2. V lost 4 bases, J lost 4 bases, and 9 bases stayed unmatched. Germline-derived CDR1 and CDR2 are KGHSH and LQKENI. The CDR3 contains 17 residues. CDR3 nucleotides: TGTGCCAGCTCACTCCGGACTAGCGGGATCGAGGCAGATACGCAGTATTTT. Its protein product is CASSLRTSGIEADTQYF.

V usage is TRBV6-2 or TRBV6-3 and J usage is TRBJ1-5; TRBD1 aligns across 7 bases. Germline V CDR1 and CDR2: MNHEY, SVGEGT. The length of the CDR3 is 16 residues. The V gene end was trimmed by 2 bases and the J gene end by 7 bases; junction bases not matched to a gene: 11. This chain's CDR3 is CASSYPQLQGDQPQHF. The CDR3, as DNA: TGTGCCAGCAGTTACCCCCAACTTCAGGGGGACCAGCCCCAGCATTTT.

The chain carries TRBV28 and TRBJ2-4; a weak D match, TRBD2 (6 bases). The CDR3 is 15 residues long. Germline CDR1 and CDR2: MDHEN and SYDVKM. The V end was cut by 4 bases, the J end by 0 bases, with 10 bases between. The CDR3 DNA reads as TGTGCCAGCAGTTCCGGGGGATTAGCCAAAAACATTCAGTACTTC. Translation: CASSSGGLAKNIQYF.

This chain connects TRBV7-2 to TRBJ1-2; unclear D gene. The germline V gene encodes CDR1 SGHTA and CDR2 FQGNSA. The CDR3 runs 14 residues. The germline V and J ends were trimmed by 6 bases and 4 bases, with 15 bases remaining between them. The CDR3 bases are TGTGCCAGCAGTCGTCGTCATGGGCCCTATGGCTACACCTTC. This encodes CASSRRHGPYGYTF.

The chain has TRBV19 and TRBJ1-5; TRBD1 aligns across 9 bases. This CDR3 has 19 residues. Germline V gene lookup returns CDR1 LNHDA and CDR2 SQIVND (reference sequence). V was clipped by 4 bases and J by 2 bases; unmatched bases: 15. CDR3 amino acids: CASSSLTIGTGKGNQPQHF. The CDR3 DNA sequence: TGTGCCAGTAGTAGTCTTACGATCGGGACAGGGAAAGGCAATCAGCCCCAGCATTTT.

CDR3 loop: CASGGTAYGYTF. In nucleotides, the CDR3 is TGTGCCAGCGGCGGGACAGCCTATGGCTACACCTTC. The chain combines TRBV7-9 with TRBJ1-2, with 7 bases matching TRBD1. The CDR3 covers 12 residues. Looked up from germline, CDR1 is SEHNR and CDR2 is FQNEAQ (reference sequence). The J segment lost 4 bases and the V segment lost 8 bases, leaving 4 bases of the junction unmatched.

The chain recombines TRBV7-8 with TRBJ2-3, with 8 bases fitting TRBD2. The CDR3 is made up of 15 amino acids. Germline loops: CDR1 SGHVS, CDR2 FQNEAQ. The V gene end was trimmed by 3 bases and the J gene end by 3 bases; junction bases not matched to a gene: 5. The CDR3, as DNA: TGTGCCAGCAGCTTTACGGGGGGGGCTACAGATACGCAGTATTTT. Translated: CASSFTGGATDTQYF.